The sequence of this T cell receptor beta chain was determined in a study of glioma-infiltrating T cells after dendritic cell vaccination. Sequenced by immunoSEQ multiplex PCR; TCRdb stores in-frame clones only, minus some. The data contain tens of thousands of clones, 81% of them singletons. V dropped 5 bases and J dropped 5; count of bases not matched to a gene: 9. From germline, CDR1 is SGHKS and CDR2 YYEKEE (reference sequence). The CDR3 length is 15 residues. The specimen was blood, collected before dendritic cell vaccination. The rearrangement joins TRBV5-5 to TRBJ1-4; 7 nucleotides match TRBD1. The receptor was isolated from a human donor with glioblastoma. The CDR3 sequence is CASRGATGRNEKLFF. In DNA form, the CDR3 reads TGTGCCAGCAGGGGAGCGACAGGGCGGAATGAAAAACTGTTTTTT.